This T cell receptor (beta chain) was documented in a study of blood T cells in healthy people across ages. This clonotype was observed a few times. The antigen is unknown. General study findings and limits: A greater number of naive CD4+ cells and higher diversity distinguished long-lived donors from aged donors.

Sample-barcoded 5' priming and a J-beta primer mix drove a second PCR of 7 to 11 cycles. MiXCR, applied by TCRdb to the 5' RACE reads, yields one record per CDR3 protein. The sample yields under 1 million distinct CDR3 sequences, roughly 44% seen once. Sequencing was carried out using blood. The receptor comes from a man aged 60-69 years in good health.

The CDR3 DNA is TGTGCCAGCAAGAACGTTCCGGGGTCAAGGACTGAAGCTTTCTTT. Translation: CASKNVPGSRTEAFF. The rearrangement uses TRBV27 and TRBJ1-1; D is ambiguous. Germline-derived CDR1 and CDR2 are MNHEY and SMNVEV (reference sequence). The CDR3 loop spans 15 amino acids. Deletions cut 7 bases from V and 5 bases from J, with 20 bases between.